The rows below give T cell receptor beta chains drawn from one sample of a study of Ad26.COV2.S vaccination and SARS-CoV-2 variants. Data came from immunoSEQ multiplex PCR; TCRdb stores just in-frame clones and leaves some out. The profile covers a few hundred thousand clones, with about nine tenths appearing a single time and approximately 3.6% taken by the ten largest. Specimen: peripheral blood, collected in a trial of Ad26.COV2.S vaccine versus placebo. These receptors all come from a person aged 18 to 65 who received the Ad26.COV2.S COVID-19 vaccine or a placebo. Both conserved end residues are trimmed from each CDR3. D genes are given only for firm matches.

TRBJ1-1	-	TRBV7-3	ASSLTLQSVNTEAF
TRBJ2-7	-	TRBV5-5	ASSLPGTDEQY
TRBJ2-1	TRBD2	TRBV9	ASSPLASGGANEQF
TRBJ2-3	-	TRBV7-2	ASSPLVGTDTQY
TRBJ2-5	-	TRBV5-5	ASSLGGAQETQY
TRBJ2-7	-	TRBV4-1	ASSRPGGAPYEQY
TRBJ2-7	-	TRBV9	ASSVRDNPYEQY
TRBJ2-3	-	TRBV6-5	ASGPRDHPPDTQY
TRBJ2-7	TRBD2	TRBV7-2	ASSLGAGYEQY
TRBJ2-3	-	TRBV6-2/TRBV6-3	ASSYSSAGTDTQY
TRBJ1-5	-	TRBV15	ATRMGQDSNQPQH
TRBJ2-4	-	TRBV2	ASSDPPRNTGNIQY
TRBJ2-3	TRBD2	TRBV5-1	ASSIRPSGPSTDTQY
TRBJ2-5	-	TRBV15	ATSRDFGVETQY
TRBJ2-7	TRBD2	TRBV7-8	ASTLGGGGASYEQY
TRBJ1-2	-	TRBV5-6	ASSLEGGGGYT
TRBJ1-1	-	TRBV4-2	ASSQSTTEAF
TRBJ2-5	TRBD2	TRBV12-3/TRBV12-4	ASSLGTRETQY
TRBJ2-7	-	TRBV18	AARFPESYEQY
TRBJ2-2	TRBD2	TRBV30	AGDLRTSGANTGELF
TRBJ1-2	TRBD1	TRBV7-8	ASSPLGQGGHGYT
TRBJ1-6	-	TRBV7-9	ASNTGSAYNSPLH
TRBJ1-1	-	TRBV19	ASSMGRTEAF
TRBJ1-1	-	TRBV19	ASSFGGYTEAF
TRBJ2-5	TRBD1	TRBV7-7	ASSISQGFRETQY
TRBJ1-1	-	TRBV5-1	ASSLVYGGNTEAF
TRBJ1-1	TRBD1	TRBV19	ASSIQGVGEAF
TRBJ2-5	-	TRBV9	ASSVAGSKTQY
TRBJ1-3	-	TRBV5-6	ASSPAIGGNTIY
TRBJ2-2	-	TRBV6-5	ASSWGKRTGELF
TRBJ2-5	TRBD2	TRBV7-3	ASSPRGGAGETQY
TRBJ2-3	-	TRBV9	ASSANRVGDTQY
TRBJ2-4	-	TRBV15	ATSSGTVKNIQY
TRBJ1-4	TRBD1	TRBV4-3	ASSQDRGREKLF
TRBJ2-3	TRBD2	TRBV6-5	ASRPTSARAATQY
TRBJ2-7	TRBD2	TRBV5-4	ASSPWGGGFYEQY
TRBJ2-2	-	TRBV9	ASSVEPSGGELF
TRBJ2-4	-	TRBV5-5	ASSLIQLAKNIQY
TRBJ2-1	-	TRBV4-3	ASSQGRDEQF
TRBJ1-1	-	TRBV30	ASAIFLQGTKNTEAF
TRBJ2-3	-	TRBV7-9	ASSPPSSGYRYTDTQY
TRBJ2-7	-	TRBV5-5	ASSSPQGYEQY
TRBJ1-2	-	TRBV6-5	ASRVNRDYGYT
TRBJ2-3	-	TRBV5-1	ASSLAGGGADTQY
TRBJ2-2	-	TRBV6-5	ASRPPGTYTGELF
TRBJ1-1	TRBD1	TRBV6-1	ASSEASQGGLTNTEAF
TRBJ1-1	TRBD1	TRBV5-1	ASSLQLWTGNTEAF
TRBJ1-6	-	TRBV3-1/TRBV3-2	ASSWAGDNSPLH
TRBJ2-7	-	TRBV30	AWSVEGREQY
TRBJ2-2	-	TRBV5-1	ASSLGGGRDTGELF
TRBJ2-3	-	TRBV11-3	ASSLDGYTQY
TRBJ2-1	-	TRBV9	ASSVSSLGGNEQF
TRBJ1-1	-	TRBV4-2	ASSSFAEVRAF